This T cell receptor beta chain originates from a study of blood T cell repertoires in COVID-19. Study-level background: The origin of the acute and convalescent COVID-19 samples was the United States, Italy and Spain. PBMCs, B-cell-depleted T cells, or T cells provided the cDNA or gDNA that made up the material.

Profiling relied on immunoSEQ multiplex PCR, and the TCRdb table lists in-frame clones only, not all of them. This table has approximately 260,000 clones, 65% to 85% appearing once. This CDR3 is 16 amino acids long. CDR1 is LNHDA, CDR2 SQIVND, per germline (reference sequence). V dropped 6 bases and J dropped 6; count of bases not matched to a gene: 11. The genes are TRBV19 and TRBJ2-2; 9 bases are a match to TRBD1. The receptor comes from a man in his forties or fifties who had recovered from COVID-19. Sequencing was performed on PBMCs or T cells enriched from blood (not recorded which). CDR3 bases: TGTGCCAGTAGGTCCACAGGGGGCATTAGGTCCGGGGAGCTGTTTTTT. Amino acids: CASRSTGGIRSGELFF. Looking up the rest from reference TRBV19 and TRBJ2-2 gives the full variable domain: DGGITQSPKYLFRKEGQNVTLSCEQNLNHDAMYWYRQDPGQGLRLIYYSQIVNDFQKGDIAEGYSVSREKKESFPLTVTSAQKNPTAFYLCASRSTGGIRSGELFFGEGSRLTVL.